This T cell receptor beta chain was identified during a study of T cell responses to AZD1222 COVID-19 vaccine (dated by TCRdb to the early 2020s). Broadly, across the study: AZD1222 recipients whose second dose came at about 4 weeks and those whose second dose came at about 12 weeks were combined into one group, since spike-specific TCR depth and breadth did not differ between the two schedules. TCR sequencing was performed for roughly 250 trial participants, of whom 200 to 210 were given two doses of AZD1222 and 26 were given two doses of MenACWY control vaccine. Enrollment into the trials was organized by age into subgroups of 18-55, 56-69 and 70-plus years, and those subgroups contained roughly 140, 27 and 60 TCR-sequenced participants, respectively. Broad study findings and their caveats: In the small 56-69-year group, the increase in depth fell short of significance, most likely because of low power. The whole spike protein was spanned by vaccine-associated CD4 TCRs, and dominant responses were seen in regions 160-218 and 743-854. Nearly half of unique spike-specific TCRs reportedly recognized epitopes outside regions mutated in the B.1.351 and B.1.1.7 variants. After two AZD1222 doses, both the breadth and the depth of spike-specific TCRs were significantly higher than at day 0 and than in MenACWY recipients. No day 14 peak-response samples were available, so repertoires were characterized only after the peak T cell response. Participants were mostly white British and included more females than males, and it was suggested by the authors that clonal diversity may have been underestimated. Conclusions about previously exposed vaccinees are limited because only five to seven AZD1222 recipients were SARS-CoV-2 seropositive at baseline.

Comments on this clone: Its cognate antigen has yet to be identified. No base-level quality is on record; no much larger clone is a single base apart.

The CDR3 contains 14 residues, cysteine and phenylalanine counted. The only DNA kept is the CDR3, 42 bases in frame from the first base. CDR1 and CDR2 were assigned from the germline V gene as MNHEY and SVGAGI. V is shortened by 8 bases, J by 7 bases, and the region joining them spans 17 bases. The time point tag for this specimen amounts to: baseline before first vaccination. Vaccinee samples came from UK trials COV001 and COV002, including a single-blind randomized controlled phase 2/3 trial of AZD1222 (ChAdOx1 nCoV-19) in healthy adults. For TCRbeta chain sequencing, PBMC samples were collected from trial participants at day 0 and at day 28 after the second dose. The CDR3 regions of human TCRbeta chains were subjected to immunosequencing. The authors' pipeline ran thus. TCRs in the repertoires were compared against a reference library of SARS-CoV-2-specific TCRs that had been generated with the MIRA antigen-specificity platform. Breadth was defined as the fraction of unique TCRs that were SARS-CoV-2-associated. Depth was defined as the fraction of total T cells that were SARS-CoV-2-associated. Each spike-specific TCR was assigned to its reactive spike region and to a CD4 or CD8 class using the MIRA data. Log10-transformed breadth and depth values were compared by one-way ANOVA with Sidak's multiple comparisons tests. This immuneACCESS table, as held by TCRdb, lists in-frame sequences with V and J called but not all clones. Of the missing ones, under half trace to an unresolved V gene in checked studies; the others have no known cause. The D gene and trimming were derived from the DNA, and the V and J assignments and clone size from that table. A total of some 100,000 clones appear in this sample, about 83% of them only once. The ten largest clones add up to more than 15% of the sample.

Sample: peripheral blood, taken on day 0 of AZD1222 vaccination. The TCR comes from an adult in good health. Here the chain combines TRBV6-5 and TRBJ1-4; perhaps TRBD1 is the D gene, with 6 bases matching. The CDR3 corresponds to CASLNREWSEKLFF. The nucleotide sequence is TGTGCCAGCTTGAACAGGGAATGGAGTGAAAAACTGTTTTTT.